One and the same sample provided the 10 T cell receptor beta chains below, sequenced in a study of cytomegalovirus exposure and HLA in healthy donors (dated by TCRdb to 2016 to 2017). The library was produced with the immunoSEQ multiplex PCR assay. The multiplex PCR relied on a mix of 60 forward primers for TCR Vbeta segments and 13 reverse primers for TCR Jbeta segments. As stored in TCRdb, this immuneACCESS dataset retains in-frame rearrangements with V and J assigned. A fraction of the clones does not appear; measured against another copy, unresolved V genes explain less than half of the discrepancy, and the remainder lacks a known reason. This sample is represented by some 110,000 clones; about 74% of them were singletons. In total, the top ten clones hold around 5% of the sample. The sample consisted of PBMCs. The receptors were sampled from a man between 25 and 39 years old in good health and CMV-seropositive.

This clone came up a few times. V and J are TRBV10-2 and TRBJ2-7; no firm D call. Germline-derived CDR1 and CDR2 are WSHSY and SAAADI. The CDR3 extends over 12 amino acids. Trimming shortened V by 3 bases and J by 9 bases, and 12 bases separated the two germline ends. The CDR3 nucleotides are TGCGCCAGCAGTGAAGGCTTCCAGGCGCAGTACTTC. This gives the protein CASSEGFQAQYF.

The chain carries TRBV7-9 and TRBJ1-2, with D possibly being TRBD1 (6 bases). The CDR3 loop spans 17 amino acids. The germline V and J ends were trimmed by 4 bases and 4 bases, with 22 bases remaining between them. Per germline, CDR1 SEHNR and CDR2 FQNEAQ (reference sequence). CDR3 bases: TGTGCCAGCAGCTCCCGGGGGATCCCGGGGGGCCTCTATGGCTACACCTTC. This codes for CASSSRGIPGGLYGYTF.

The gene calls are TRBV21-1 and TRBJ1-1; the table names TRBD1, a call not compared with the DNA. TRBV21-1 is classified as a pseudogene. This CDR3 region has 15 residues. In nucleotides, the CDR3 is TGTGCCAGCAGACAGGGGGGTCCCATGAACACTGAAGCTTTCTTT. Translation: CASRQGGPMNTEAFF.

The chain combines TRBV2 with TRBJ1-3, with 8 bases identical to TRBD1. With 3 bases clipped from V and 2 bases from J, the junction kept 0 bases outside the gene matches. Looked up from germline, CDR1 is SNHLY and CDR2 is FYNNEI. This CDR3 is built from 14 residues. CDR3 nucleotides: TGTGCCAGCAGTGAGGGACAGGCTGGAAACACCATATATTTT. It translates to CASSEGQAGNTIYF.

The chain joins TRBV5-4 to TRBJ1-6, with TRBD1 matching 10 bases. Losses at the gene ends were 4 bases for V and 10 bases for J; bases not matched to a gene: 5. Per the germline V gene, CDR1 is SGHNT and CDR2 is YYREEE (reference sequence). This CDR3 spans 14 amino acids. The CDR3 loop is CASSTDRGHSPLHF. DNA of the CDR3: TGTGCCAGCAGCACAGACAGGGGGCACTCACCCCTCCACTTT.

This chain joins TRBV12-5 and TRBJ1-2, with D possibly matching TRBD1 (6 bases). This CDR3 region has 13 residues. V lost 5 bases and J 2 bases, leaving 9 bases between the germline ends. The germline V gene has CDR1 LGHNT and CDR2 FRNRAP. Written as DNA, the CDR3 is TGTGCTAGTGGTCGGACAGTAAACTATGGCTACACCTTC. As protein: CASGRTVNYGYTF. The full variable domain, its missing parts supplied by reference TRBV12-5 and TRBJ1-2, is DARVTQTPRHKVTEMGQEVTMRCQPILGHNTVFWYRQTMMQGLELLAYFRNRAPLDDSGMPKDRFSAEMPDATLATLKIQPSEPRDSAVYFCASGRTVNYGYTFGSGTRLTVV.

The sample holds many counts of this clone. The chain joins TRBV13 to TRBJ1-6; 7 bases are a match to TRBD1. Trimming took 3 bases from V and 9 from J; bases not matched to a gene: 2. Germline assignment: CDR1 PRHDT and CDR2 FYEKMQ (reference sequence). This CDR3 contains 13 residues. The DNA of the CDR3 is TGTGCCAGCAGCTTGACAGGGCCTTCACCCCTCCACTTT. Encoded protein: CASSLTGPSPLHF.

The chain employs TRBV4-2 and TRBJ2-1; 9 bases map to TRBD2. Germline trimming cut 5 bases from V and 6 bases from J; bases unmatched to any gene: 11. This CDR3 region has 16 residues. From germline, CDR1 is LGHNA and CDR2 YNFKEQ. The DNA for the CDR3 is TGTGCCAGCAGCTCCTATAGCGGGGGAAAGGGCAATGAGCAGTTCTTC. This gives the protein CASSSYSGGKGNEQFF.

This clone was seen a handful of times. This rearrangement joins TRBV2 to TRBJ1-5; D not resolved. V lost 4 bases, J lost 4 bases, and 5 bases lay in between. Per the germline V gene, CDR1 is SNHLY and CDR2 is FYNNEI. The CDR3 loop spans 12 amino acids. The DNA of the CDR3 is TGTGCCAGCAGTGCCGGGAATCAGCCCCAGCATTTT. It is translated as CASSAGNQPQHF.

This clone was counted a few times. This chain uses TRBV7-9 with TRBJ2-7; 10 bases match TRBD2. Looked up from germline, CDR1 is SEHNR and CDR2 is FQNEAQ (reference sequence). The CDR3 runs 14 residues. The V segment lost 3 bases and the J segment 3 bases; nucleotides outside the gene matches: 2. This CDR3 reads CASSFSGGSYEQYF. The CDR3 DNA sequence: TGTGCCAGCAGCTTTAGCGGGGGGAGCTACGAGCAGTACTTC. Drawing the rest from reference TRBV7-9 and TRBJ2-7, the complete variable domain is DTGVSQNPRHKITKRGQNVTFRCDPISEHNRLYWYRQTLGQGPEFLTYFQNEAQLEKSRLLSDRFSAERPKGSFSTLEIQRTEQGDSAMYLCASSFSGGSYEQYFGPGTRLTVT.